Presented here are 8 T cell receptor beta chains from one specimen sequenced in a study of blood T cell repertoires in COVID-19. Some clones are missing from TCRdb's copy, which holds only in-frame ones; the method was immunoSEQ multiplex PCR. Found here are some 140,000 clones, approximately 85% of them singletons; the top ten hold roughly 4%. The sample comprised peripheral blood. These receptors originate from a human donor in a cohort sampled during active COVID-19.

Ten or more counts support this clone. V gene TRBV5-4 combines with J gene TRBJ2-7; 11 positions match TRBD2. Germline trimming cut 4 bases from V and 7 bases from J; bases unmatched to any gene: 7. The length of the CDR3 is 14 residues. In germline, CDR1 is SGHNT, CDR2 YYREEE (reference sequence). The DNA for the CDR3 is TGTGCCAGCAGCATAGCGGGAGGGCCTAGAGAGCAGTACGTC. The encoded protein is CASSIAGGPREQYV.

The chain carries TRBV2 and TRBJ1-1; perhaps TRBD1 as D (5 bases). The CDR3 loop spans 14 amino acids. Germline lookup yields CDR1 SNHLY and CDR2 FYNNEI. V was shortened by 3 bases and J by 3 bases, with 11 bases between the two germline ends. CDR3 sequence (DNA): TGTGCCAGCAGTGAGGCAGGGATGGACACTGAAGCTTTCTTT. Residues: CASSEAGMDTEAFF.

As concerns this clone: Since a much larger clone is just one base distant, this may be a read error. The V call is TRBV7-2, the J call TRBJ2-1, with unresolved D. CDR3 length equals 12 residues. V lost 0 bases, J lost 5 bases, and 2 bases lay in between. Looked up from germline, CDR1 is SGHTA and CDR2 is FQGNSA. The CDR3 protein is CASSLADNEQFF. In DNA form, the CDR3 reads TGTGCCAGCAGCTTAGCCGACAATGAGCAGTTCTTC.

V usage is TRBV11-2 and J usage is TRBJ2-1; 7 bases are shared with TRBD1. The CDR3 covers 13 residues. Germline V gene sequence: CDR1 SGHAT, CDR2 FQNNGV. V lost 5 bases and J lost 7; bases outside the gene matches: 5. CDR3 nucleotides: TGTGCCAGCAGCCCCCAGGGGGTGAATGAGCAGTTCTTC. As protein: CASSPQGVNEQFF.

This clone was detected only once. The CDR3 protein is CSLGWAEDTQYF. DNA for the CDR3: TGCAGCCTTGGGTGGGCCGAAGATACGCAGTATTTT. V and J are TRBV29-1 and TRBJ2-3; D not certain. Germline CDR1 SQVTM, CDR2 ANQGSEA. With 8 bases removed from V and 5 bases from J, the gap between germline ends came to 14 bases. The CDR3 length is 12 residues.

This sequence joins TRBV27 and TRBJ1-1; possible D gene TRBD1, 5 bases. This CDR3 region has 15 residues. Trimming shortened V by 2 bases and J by 5 bases, and 15 bases separated the two germline ends. CDR1 MNHEY and CDR2 SMNVEV come from the germline V gene (reference sequence). DNA for the CDR3: TGTGCCAGCAGTTTACGGTGGGATGGGGGGACTGAAGCTTTCTTT. Amino acids: CASSLRWDGGTEAFF.

This clone was recorded once. The chain joins TRBV6-6 to TRBJ1-1; D may be TRBD1 (6 bases). The V end was cut by 6 bases, the J end by 5 bases, with 19 bases between. Looked up from germline, CDR1 is MNHNY and CDR2 is SVGAGI (reference sequence). The CDR3 extends over 15 amino acids. CDR3 protein: CASRSPRGDGTEAFF. CDR3 coding DNA: TGTGCCAGCAGATCTCCCAGGGGCGATGGAACTGAAGCTTTCTTT.

The chain recombines TRBV7-9 with TRBJ2-1, with unresolved D. The germline V and J ends were trimmed by 5 bases and 10 bases, with 9 bases remaining between them. The CDR3 is 11 amino acids. The germline V gene has CDR1 SEHNR and CDR2 FQNEAQ (reference sequence). The CDR3 sequence is CASSLEQEQFF. CDR3 nucleotide sequence: TGTGCCAGCAGCCTCGAGCAAGAGCAGTTCTTC.